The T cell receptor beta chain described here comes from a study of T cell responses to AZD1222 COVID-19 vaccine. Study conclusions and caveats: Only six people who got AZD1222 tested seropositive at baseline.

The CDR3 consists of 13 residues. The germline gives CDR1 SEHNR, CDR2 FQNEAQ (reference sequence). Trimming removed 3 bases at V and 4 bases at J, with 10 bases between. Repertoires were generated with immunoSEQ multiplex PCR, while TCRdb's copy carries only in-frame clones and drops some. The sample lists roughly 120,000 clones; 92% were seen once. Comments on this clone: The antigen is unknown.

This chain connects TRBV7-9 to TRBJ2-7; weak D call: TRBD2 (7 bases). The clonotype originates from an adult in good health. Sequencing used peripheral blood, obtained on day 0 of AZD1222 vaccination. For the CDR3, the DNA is TGTGCCAGCAGCTTGGAGGGGGGGTACGAGCAGTACTTC. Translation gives CASSLEGGYEQYF.